These T cell receptor beta chains were read from a single sample in a study of blood T cells in healthy people across ages. Each CDR3 protein gets one entry after TCRdb re-called the 5' RACE reads with MiXCR. The profile covers approximately 1.5 million distinct CDR3 sequences, with 42% appearing a single time and about 4% taken by the ten largest. The specimen was blood. These receptors were collected from a woman between 18 and 29 years old in good health. Both conserved end residues are part of each CDR3. The D gene is left open where the match is weak. Size is stated for part of the rows, as once, few or many counts, or as a class when the clone is expanded.

V gene: TRBV29-1
clone size: -
J gene: TRBJ2-4
D gene: -
CDR3 protein: CSAGGNAKNIQYF
CDR3 DNA: TGCAGCGCTGGAGGGAATGCCAAAAACATTCAGTACTTC

V gene: TRBV7-2
clone size: many
J gene: TRBJ2-1
D gene: TRBD2
CDR3 protein: CASSSSGGSYNEQFF
CDR3 DNA: TGTGCCAGCAGTTCTAGCGGCGGGTCCTACAATGAGCAGTTCTTC

V gene: TRBV7-9
clone size: -
J gene: TRBJ2-6
D gene: -
CDR3 protein: CASSYLWSVGAISGANVLTF
CDR3 DNA: TGTGCCAGCAGCTATCTGTGGAGCGTGGGGGCAATCTCTGGGGCCAACGTCCTGACTTTC

V gene: TRBV29-1
clone size: -
J gene: TRBJ2-7
D gene: -
CDR3 protein: CSVEEGNRFGYEQYF
CDR3 DNA: TGCAGCGTTGAAGAAGGGAATCGGTTCGGGTACGAGCAGTACTTC

V gene: TRBV20-1
clone size: once
J gene: TRBJ1-1
D gene: -
CDR3 protein: CSAVPRLLNTEAFF
CDR3 DNA: TGCAGTGCTGTACCACGGCTACTGAACACTGAAGCTTTCTTT

V gene: TRBV20-1
clone size: few
J gene: TRBJ2-3
D gene: -
CDR3 protein: CSARGGLGTDTQYF
CDR3 DNA: TGCAGTGCTAGGGGGGGGCTCGGCACAGATACGCAGTATTTT

V gene: TRBV12-3/TRBV12-4
clone size: few
J gene: TRBJ1-2
D gene: TRBD1
CDR3 protein: CASSLTGVPYGYTF
CDR3 DNA: TGTGCCAGCAGCCTCACAGGGGTCCCCTATGGCTACACCTTC

V gene: TRBV7-2
clone size: -
J gene: TRBJ1-5
D gene: TRBD1
CDR3 protein: CASSRGQGLNQPQHF
CDR3 DNA: TGTGCCAGCAGTCGTGGACAGGGGCTCAATCAGCCCCAGCATTTT

V gene: TRBV6-2/TRBV6-3
clone size: -
J gene: TRBJ1-2
D gene: -
CDR3 protein: CASSRAPADLPNYGYTF
CDR3 DNA: TGTGCCAGCAGCCGCGCGCCAGCGGACCTACCTAACTATGGCTACACCTTC

V gene: TRBV7-2
clone size: few
J gene: TRBJ2-1
D gene: -
CDR3 protein: CASSSVTGNEQFF
CDR3 DNA: TGTGCCAGCAGCTCAGTGACGGGGAATGAGCAGTTCTTC

V gene: TRBV20-1
clone size: few
J gene: TRBJ2-7
D gene: TRBD2
CDR3 protein: CSAFPTSGGAYEQYF
CDR3 DNA: TGCAGTGCTTTTCCAACTAGCGGGGGGGCTTACGAGCAGTACTTC

V gene: TRBV12-3/TRBV12-4
clone size: few
J gene: TRBJ1-2
D gene: -
CDR3 protein: CASSSGGRDYTF
CDR3 DNA: TGTGCCAGCAGCTCGGGAGGTCGGGACTACACCTTC

V gene: TRBV9
clone size: -
J gene: TRBJ2-1
D gene: -
CDR3 protein: CASSPPRGSYNEQFF
CDR3 DNA: TGTGCCAGCAGCCCACCCCGGGGCTCCTACAATGAGCAGTTCTTC

V gene: TRBV12-3/TRBV12-4
clone size: -
J gene: TRBJ1-3
D gene: -
CDR3 protein: CATQEGEGNTIYF
CDR3 DNA: TGTGCCACCCAGGAAGGGGAAGGAAACACCATATATTTT

V gene: TRBV20-1
clone size: -
J gene: TRBJ2-1
D gene: TRBD2
CDR3 protein: CSARDRRLAGHGYNEQFF
CDR3 DNA: TGCAGTGCTAGAGATCGTAGGCTAGCGGGGCACGGCTACAATGAGCAGTTCTTC

V gene: TRBV6-2/TRBV6-3
clone size: -
J gene: TRBJ2-1
D gene: -
CDR3 protein: CASRPGPMYNEQFF
CDR3 DNA: TGTGCCAGCAGACCGGGACCGATGTACAATGAGCAGTTCTTC

V gene: TRBV7-2
clone size: -
J gene: TRBJ2-7
D gene: TRBD2
CDR3 protein: CASSSASGISYEQYF
CDR3 DNA: TGTGCCAGCAGCTCGGCTAGCGGGATCTCCTACGAGCAGTACTTC